This T cell receptor beta chain derives from a study of T cells in Graves' hyperthyroidism and ophthalmopathy. From germline, CDR1 is MNHNS and CDR2 SASEGT. This CDR3 is built from 16 residues. Template material for amplifying TCR beta CDR3 regions consisted of RNA transcripts. TCR CDR3 regions were first amplified by RT-PCR with HTBI primers. MiXCR was run by TCRdb on the multiplex PCR reads, yielding one entry per CDR3 protein. The sample consists of 450,000 to 550,000 distinct CDR3 sequences, less than 25% of them appearing once. Of note for this clonotype: One base away lies a much larger clone, so this may be a sequencing read error.

The receptor was derived from a woman in her 30s with Graves' ophthalmopathy. The chain uses TRBV6-1 and TRBJ2-5; a weak D match, TRBD1 (8 bases). Sequencing input: blood. The CDR3 reads CASSGRAQGGEETKYF. DNA for the CDR3: TGTGCCAGCAGTGGCCGAGCACAGGGGGGGGAAGAGACCAAGTACTTC.